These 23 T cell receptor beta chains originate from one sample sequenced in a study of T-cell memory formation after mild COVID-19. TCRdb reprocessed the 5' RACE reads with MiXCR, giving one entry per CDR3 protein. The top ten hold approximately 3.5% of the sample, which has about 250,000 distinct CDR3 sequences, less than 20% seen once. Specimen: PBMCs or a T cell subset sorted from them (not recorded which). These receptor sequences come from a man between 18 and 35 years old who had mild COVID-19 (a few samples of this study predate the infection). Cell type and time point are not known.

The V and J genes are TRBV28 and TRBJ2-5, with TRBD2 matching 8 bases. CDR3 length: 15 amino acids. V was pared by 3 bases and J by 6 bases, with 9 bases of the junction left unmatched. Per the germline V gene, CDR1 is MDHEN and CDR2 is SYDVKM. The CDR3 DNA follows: TGTGCCAGCAGTTTTGTCGGGGGGGCCCCCCAGACCCAGTACTTC. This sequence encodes CASSFVGGAPQTQYF.

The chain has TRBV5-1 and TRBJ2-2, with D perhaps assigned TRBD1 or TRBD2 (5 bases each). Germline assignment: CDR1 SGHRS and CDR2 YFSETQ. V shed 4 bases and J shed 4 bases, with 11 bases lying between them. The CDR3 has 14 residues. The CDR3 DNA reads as TGCGCCAGCAGCAACCGGGACGGCACCGGGGAGCTGTTTTTT. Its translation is CASSNRDGTGELFF.

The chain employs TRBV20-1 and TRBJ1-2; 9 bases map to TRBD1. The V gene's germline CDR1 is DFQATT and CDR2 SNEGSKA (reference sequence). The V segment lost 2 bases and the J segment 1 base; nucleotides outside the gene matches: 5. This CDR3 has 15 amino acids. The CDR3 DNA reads TGCAGTGCTAGAACGCACAGGGGGCTTAACTATGGCTACACCTTC. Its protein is CSARTHRGLNYGYTF.

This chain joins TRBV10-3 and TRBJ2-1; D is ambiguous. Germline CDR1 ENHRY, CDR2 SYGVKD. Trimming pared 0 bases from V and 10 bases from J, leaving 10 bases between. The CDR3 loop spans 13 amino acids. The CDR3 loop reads CAISESNPREQFF. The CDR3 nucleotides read TGTGCCATCAGTGAGTCTAACCCCAGGGAGCAGTTCTTC.

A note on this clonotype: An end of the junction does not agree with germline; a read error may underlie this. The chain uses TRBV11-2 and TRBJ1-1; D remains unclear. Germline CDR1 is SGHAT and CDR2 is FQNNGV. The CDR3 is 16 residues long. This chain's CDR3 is CASSPPGVPVNTEALF. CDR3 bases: TGTGCCAGCAGCCCCCCGGGAGTGCCTGTGAACACTGAAGCTTTATTT.

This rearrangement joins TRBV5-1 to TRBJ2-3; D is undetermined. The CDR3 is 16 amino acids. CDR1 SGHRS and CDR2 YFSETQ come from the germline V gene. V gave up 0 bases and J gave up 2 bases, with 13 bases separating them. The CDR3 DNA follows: TGCGCCAGCAGCTTGGTCCCACCCTCGGACACAGATACGCAGTATTTT. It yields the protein CASSLVPPSDTDTQYF.

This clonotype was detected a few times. The CDR3 reads CATSDLQPGYTGELFF. The CDR3 DNA sequence: TGTGCCACCAGTGATTTGCAACCGGGGTACACCGGGGAGCTGTTTTTT. The chain couples TRBV24-1 to TRBJ2-2, with D perhaps matching TRBD2 (5 bases). CDR1 KGHDR and CDR2 SFDVKD come from the germline V gene. V was cut by 0 bases and J by 3 bases, with 10 bases left in between. This CDR3 has 16 residues.

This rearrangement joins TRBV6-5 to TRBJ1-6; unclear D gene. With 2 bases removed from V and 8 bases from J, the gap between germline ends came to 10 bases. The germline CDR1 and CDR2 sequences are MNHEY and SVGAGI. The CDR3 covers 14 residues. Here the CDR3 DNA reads TGTGCCAGCAGTTACGGCCCCCGGGATTCACCCCTCCACTTT. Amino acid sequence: CASSYGPRDSPLHF.

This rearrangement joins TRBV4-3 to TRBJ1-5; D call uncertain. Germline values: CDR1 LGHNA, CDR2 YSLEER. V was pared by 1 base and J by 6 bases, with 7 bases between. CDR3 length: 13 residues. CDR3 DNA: TGCGCCAGCAGCCAAGTCGGAGGTCAGCCCCAGCATTTT. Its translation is CASSQVGGQPQHF.

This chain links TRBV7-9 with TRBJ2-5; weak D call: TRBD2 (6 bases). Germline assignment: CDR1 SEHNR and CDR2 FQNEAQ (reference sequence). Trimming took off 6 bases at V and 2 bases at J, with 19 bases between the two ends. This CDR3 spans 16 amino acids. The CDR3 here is CASSPDGTLLQETQYF. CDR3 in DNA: TGTGCCAGCAGTCCCGACGGGACTCTCCTTCAAGAGACCCAGTACTTC.

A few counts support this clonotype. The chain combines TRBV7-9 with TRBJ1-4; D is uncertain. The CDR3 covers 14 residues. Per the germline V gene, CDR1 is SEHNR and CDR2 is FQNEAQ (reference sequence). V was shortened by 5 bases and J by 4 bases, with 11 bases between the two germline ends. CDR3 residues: CASSNQPNNEKLFF. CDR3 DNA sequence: TGTGCCAGCAGCAACCAGCCGAATAATGAAAAACTGTTTTTT.

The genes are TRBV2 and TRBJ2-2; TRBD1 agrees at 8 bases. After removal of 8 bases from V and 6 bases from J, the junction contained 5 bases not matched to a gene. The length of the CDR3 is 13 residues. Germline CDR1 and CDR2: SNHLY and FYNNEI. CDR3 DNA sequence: TGTGCCAGCGGATCGGACAGGGCCGGGGAGCTGTTTTTT. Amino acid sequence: CASGSDRAGELFF.

The CDR3 DNA reads as TGTGCCAGCAGCTTGGGGCGGGGTCCCTACGAGCAGTACGTC. This codes for CASSLGRGPYEQYV. This chain joins TRBV5-6 and TRBJ2-7, with D possibly TRBD2 on 6 matching bases. The CDR3 is 14 residues long. Per the germline V gene, CDR1 is SGHDT and CDR2 is YYEEEE. Trimming removed 0 bases from V and 2 bases from J, with 9 bases in between.

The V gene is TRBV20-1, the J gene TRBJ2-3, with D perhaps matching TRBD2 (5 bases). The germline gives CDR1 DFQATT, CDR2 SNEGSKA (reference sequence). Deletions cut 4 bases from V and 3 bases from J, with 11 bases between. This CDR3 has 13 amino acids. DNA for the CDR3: TGCAGTGCTACGACGCGGACTACAGATACGCAGTATTTT. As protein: CSATTRTTDTQYF.

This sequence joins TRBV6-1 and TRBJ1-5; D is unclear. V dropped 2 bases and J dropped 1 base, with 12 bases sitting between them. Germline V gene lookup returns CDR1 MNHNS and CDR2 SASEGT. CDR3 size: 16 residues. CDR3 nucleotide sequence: TGTGCCAGCAGTGAATTATTTGGGTTGAGCAATCAGCCCCAGCATTTT. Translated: CASSELFGLSNQPQHF.

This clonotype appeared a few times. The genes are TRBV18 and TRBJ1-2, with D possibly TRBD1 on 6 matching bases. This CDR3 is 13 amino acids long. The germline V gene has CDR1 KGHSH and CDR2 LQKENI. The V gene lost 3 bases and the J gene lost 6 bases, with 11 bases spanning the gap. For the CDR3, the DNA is TGTGCCAGCTCACCGGGAGGGGGGCATGGCTACACCTTC. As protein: CASSPGGGHGYTF.

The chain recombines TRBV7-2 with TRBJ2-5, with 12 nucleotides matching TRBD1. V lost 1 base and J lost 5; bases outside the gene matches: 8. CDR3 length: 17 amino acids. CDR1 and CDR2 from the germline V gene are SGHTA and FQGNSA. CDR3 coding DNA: TGTGCCAGCAGCTTAGTAGGGACAGGGGGCCTCGGGGAGACCCAGTACTTC. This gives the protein CASSLVGTGGLGETQYF.

The CDR3 protein is CASSLRSGGHTEAFF. CDR3 coding DNA: TGTGCCAGCAGTTTACGGTCAGGGGGACATACTGAAGCTTTCTTT. The genes are TRBV12-3 or TRBV12-4 and TRBJ1-1; 7 positions match TRBD1. This CDR3 contains 15 residues. With 2 bases clipped from V and 5 bases from J, the junction kept 8 bases outside the gene matches.

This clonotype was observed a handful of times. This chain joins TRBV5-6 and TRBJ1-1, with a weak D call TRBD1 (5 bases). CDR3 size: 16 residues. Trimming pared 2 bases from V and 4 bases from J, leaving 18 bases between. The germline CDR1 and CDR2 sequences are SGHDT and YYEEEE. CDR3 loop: CASSFPRGGSRTEAFF. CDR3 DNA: TGTGCCAGCAGCTTCCCAAGGGGAGGTTCGCGCACTGAAGCTTTCTTT.

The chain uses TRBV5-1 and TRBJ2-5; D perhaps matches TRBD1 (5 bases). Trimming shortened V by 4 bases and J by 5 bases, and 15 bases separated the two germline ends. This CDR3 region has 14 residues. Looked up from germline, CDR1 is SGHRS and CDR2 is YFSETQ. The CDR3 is CASSGAPWVETQYF. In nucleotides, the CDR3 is TGCGCCAGCAGCGGGGCCCCCTGGGTGGAGACCCAGTACTTC.

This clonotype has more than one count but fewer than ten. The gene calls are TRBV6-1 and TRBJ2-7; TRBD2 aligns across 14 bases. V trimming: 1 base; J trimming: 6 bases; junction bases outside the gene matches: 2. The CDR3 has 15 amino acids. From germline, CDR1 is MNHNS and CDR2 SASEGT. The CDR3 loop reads CASSEVGTSGGEQYV. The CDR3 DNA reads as TGTGCCAGCAGTGAAGTGGGGACTAGCGGGGGCGAGCAGTACGTC.

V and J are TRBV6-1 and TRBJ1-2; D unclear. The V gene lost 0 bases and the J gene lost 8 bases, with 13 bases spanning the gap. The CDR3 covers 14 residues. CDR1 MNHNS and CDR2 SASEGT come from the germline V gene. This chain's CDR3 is CASSEANEGGGYTF. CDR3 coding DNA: TGTGCCAGCAGTGAAGCCAACGAGGGTGGGGGCTACACCTTC.

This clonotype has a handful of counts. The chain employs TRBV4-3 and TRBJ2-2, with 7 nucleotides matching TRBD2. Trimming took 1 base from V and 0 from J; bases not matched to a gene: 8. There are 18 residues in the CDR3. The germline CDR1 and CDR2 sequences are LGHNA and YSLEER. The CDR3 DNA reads TGCGCCAGCAGCCAAGGACTAGCCTCAATCTCGAACACCGGGGAGCTGTTTTTT. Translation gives CASSQGLASISNTGELFF.